One and the same sample provided the 15 T cell receptor beta chains below, sequenced in a study of technical replicates of blood from several donors. Sequenced by immunoSEQ multiplex PCR; TCRdb stores in-frame clones only, minus some. In the table there are approximately 70,000 clones, roughly 93% of which are singletons. Specimen: T cells isolated from PBMCs. All receptors come from a human donor in good health.

The V and J genes are TRBV6-4 and TRBJ2-2, with D perhaps TRBD1 (5 bases). The CDR3 sequence is 16 residues long. Germline V gene data show CDR1 as MRHNA and CDR2 as SNTAGT. V shed 2 bases and J shed 0 bases, with 10 bases lying between them. The DNA of the CDR3 is TGTGCCAGCAGTGACAGGCCAGGGTCGAACACCGGGGAGCTGTTTTTT. Its translation is CASSDRPGSNTGELFF.

The chain is built from TRBV28 and TRBJ1-5; D is unclear. The CDR3 length is 14 residues. V lost 3 bases and J lost 5, with 11 bases in between. The germline gives CDR1 MDHEN, CDR2 SYDVKM. The chain's CDR3 is CASSFTSRYQPQHF. In DNA, the CDR3 is TGTGCCAGCAGTTTTACATCCCGCTATCAGCCCCAGCATTTT. The whole variable domain, remainder taken from reference TRBV28 and TRBJ1-5, is DVKVTQSSRYLVKRTGEKVFLECVQDMDHENMFWYRQDPGLGLRLIYFSYDVKMKEKGDIPEGYSVSREKKERFSLILESASTNQTSMYLCASSFTSRYQPQHFGDGTRLSIL.

The V and J genes are TRBV7-3 and TRBJ2-4; TRBD2 aligns across 10 bases. J was trimmed by 10 bases and V by 5 bases; bases with no gene match: 2. The germline V gene has CDR1 SGHTA and CDR2 FQGTGA. This CDR3 has 12 amino acids. The CDR3 here is CASSLTSGIQYF. For the CDR3, the DNA is TGTGCCAGCAGCCTGACTAGCGGGATTCAGTACTTC.

This chain uses TRBV7-8 with TRBJ2-3; D possibly corresponds to TRBD2 (6 bases). In germline, CDR1 is SGHVS, CDR2 FQNEAQ. The CDR3 covers 15 residues. The germline V and J ends were trimmed by 1 base and 2 bases, with 10 bases remaining between them. The CDR3 DNA reads TGTGCCAGCAGCTTAGAGTGGGGGGACACAGATACGCAGTATTTT. It is translated as CASSLEWGDTDTQYF.

The chain combines TRBV7-2 with TRBJ2-7, with 7 bases aligning to TRBD1. Trimming cost V 5 bases and J 5 bases; bases outside gene matches: 9. CDR3 length: 14 amino acids. From germline, CDR1 is SGHTA and CDR2 FQGNSA. Written as DNA, the CDR3 is TGTGCCAGCAGCCCAGACAGGGCAGGGAACGAGCAGTACTTC. This gives the protein CASSPDRAGNEQYF.

CDR3 nucleotides: TGCAGCGTTGAAGACCGGGACAGGGGGTTTATCGAGCAGTACTTC. This translates into CSVEDRDRGFIEQYF. The chain links TRBV29-1 to TRBJ2-7; 11 bases match TRBD1. Trimming cost V 0 bases and J 6 bases; bases outside gene matches: 7. Germline V gene data show CDR1 as SQVTM and CDR2 as ANQGSEA. The CDR3 spans 15 residues.

The V gene is TRBV7-6, the J gene TRBJ1-1; D unclear. Germline CDR1 is SGHVS and CDR2 is FNYEAQ. This CDR3 region has 12 residues. V was shortened by 5 bases and J by 0 bases, with 4 bases between the two germline ends. CDR3: CASSLLNTEAFF. The CDR3 DNA sequence: TGTGCCAGCAGCCTGTTGAACACTGAAGCTTTCTTT.

The CDR3 bases are TGTGCCAGCAGTCCCTATAGCGGGAGAGCCGATGAGCAGTTCTTC. It is translated as CASSPYSGRADEQFF. The chain uses TRBV25-1 and TRBJ2-1; TRBD2 matches 9 bases. The germline V gene encodes CDR1 MGHDK and CDR2 SYGVNS. This CDR3 spans 15 amino acids. Losses at the gene ends were 5 bases for V and 8 bases for J; bases not matched to a gene: 10.

This sequence joins TRBV2 and TRBJ1-2; 9 nucleotides align to TRBD1. The germline V gene has CDR1 SNHLY and CDR2 FYNNEI. The CDR3 has 15 amino acids. V gave up 6 bases and J gave up 2 bases; unmatched junction bases: 7. The CDR3 loop is CASRVPGQGNYGYTF. The CDR3 DNA follows: TGTGCCAGCAGGGTCCCGGGACAGGGAAACTATGGCTACACCTTC.

This rearrangement joins TRBV28 to TRBJ2-1, with TRBD2 matching 14 bases. Germline V lookup: CDR1 MDHEN, CDR2 SYDVKM. The CDR3 has 15 residues. The junction had 4 bases not matched to a gene; V was cut back by 5 bases and J by 7 bases. The CDR3 DNA is TGTGCCAGCAGTGGGACTAGCGGGAGTTTAAATGAGCAGTTCTTC. Its protein product is CASSGTSGSLNEQFF.

The V gene is TRBV19, the J gene TRBJ2-3; 9 bases are a match to TRBD2. The CDR3 consists of 14 residues. V lost 4 bases to trimming and J lost 5 bases; unmatched junction nucleotides: 4. The germline V gene has CDR1 LNHDA and CDR2 SQIVND (reference sequence). The CDR3 DNA reads TGTGCCAGTAGTAGCGGGAGGGACCGAGATACGCAGTATTTT. Translation: CASSSGRDRDTQYF. The full variable domain, completed using reference TRBV19 and TRBJ2-3, is DGGITQSPKYLFRKEGQNVTLSCEQNLNHDAMYWYRQDPGQGLRLIYYSQIVNDFQKGDIAEGYSVSREKKESFPLTVTSAQKNPTAFYLCASSSGRDRDTQYFGPGTRLTVL.

This chain uses TRBV19 with TRBJ1-5; D ambiguous. The germline V gene has CDR1 LNHDA and CDR2 SQIVND (reference sequence). The CDR3 spans 10 residues. Trimming shortened V by 7 bases and J by 7 bases, and 5 bases separated the two germline ends. CDR3 loop: CASISQPQHF. The DNA for the CDR3 is TGTGCCAGTATTTCGCAGCCCCAGCATTTT.

The J gene is TRBJ2-2, the V gene TRBV30, with D maybe TRBD1 (6 bases). The CDR3 contains 15 residues. CDR1 and CDR2 from the germline V gene are GTSNPN and SVGIG (reference sequence). Trimming stripped 2 bases from V and 4 bases from J, with 14 bases between. DNA for the CDR3: TGTGCCTGGAGTATAAACAGGGTCGGCACCGGGGAGCTGTTTTTT. This codes for CAWSINRVGTGELFF. The full variable domain, in which reference TRBV30 and TRBJ2-2 provide the parts outside the CDR3, is SQTIHQWPATLVQPVGSPLSLECTVEGTSNPNLYWYRQAAGRGLQLLFYSVGIGQISSEVPQNLSASRPQDRQFILSSKKLLLSDSGFYLCAWSINRVGTGELFFGEGSRLTVL.

The chain has TRBV15 and TRBJ2-7; 11 nucleotides match TRBD2. V was pared by 1 base and J by 7 bases, with 6 bases of the junction left unmatched. The CDR3 covers 15 residues. The V gene's germline CDR1 is LNHNV and CDR2 YYDKDF (reference sequence). The CDR3 loop is CATSRGLAGGQEQYF. CDR3 DNA sequence: TGTGCCACCAGCAGAGGGCTAGCGGGAGGTCAAGAGCAGTACTTC. Supplemented by reference TRBV15 and TRBJ2-7, the full variable domain reads DAMVIQNPRYQVTQFGKPVTLSCSQTLNHNVMYWYQQKSSQAPKLLFHYYDKDFNNEADTPDNFQSRRPNTSFCFLDIRSPGLGDTAMYLCATSRGLAGGQEQYFGPGTRLTVT.

Remarks on this clone: The sample contains more than one DNA sequence encoding this CDR3. The chain is built from TRBV5-6 and TRBJ2-7; D is undetermined. Trimming cost V 3 bases and J 3 bases, with 4 bases left between them. CDR3 length: 11 amino acids. CDR1 is SGHDT and CDR2 is YYEEEE in the germline V gene. CDR3 protein: CASSSYYEQYF. Here the CDR3 DNA reads TGTGCCAGCAGCTCGTACTACGAGCAGTACTTC.